The sample holds a few counts of the clone carrying this TCR beta chain. Antigen unknown. One entry per CDR3 protein results from TCRdb running MiXCR on the 5' RACE reads. The repertoire holds about 330,000 distinct CDR3 sequences, with around 6.8% as singletons. The CDR3 spans 17 residues. The V and J ends lost 2 bases and 7 bases, in that order; junction bases with no gene match: 7. The record originates from a study of T cells after yellow fever vaccination. Study observations and caveats: At about 97% for CD4 and 70% to 90% for CD8, most primary-vaccination clones showed up again after the booster.

The sequencing used PBMCs, collected more than 40 days after the first yellow fever vaccination. This receptor was obtained from a man aged 18 to 29 who received the YFV17D yellow fever vaccine. The chain has TRBV12-3 or TRBV12-4 and TRBJ2-1; 14 nucleotides align to TRBD2. The CDR3 loop reads CASSLRGLAGAGNEQFF. For the CDR3, the DNA is TGTGCCAGCAGTTTAAGGGGACTAGCGGGGGCGGGGAATGAGCAGTTCTTC.